This T cell receptor beta chain was observed in a study of T cell changes during pregnancy in multiple sclerosis. The CDR3 totals 13 residues. The V segment lost 6 bases and the J segment 0 bases; nucleotides outside the gene matches: 1. The V gene's germline CDR1 is MNHEY and CDR2 SVGAGI. Clones were read by immunoSEQ multiplex PCR, and TCRdb kept only the in-frame ones, dropping some. The sample shows over 55,000 clones, just under 90% of them seen only once. The rearrangement uses TRBV6-5 and TRBJ1-1; TRBD1 aligns across 7 bases. This sequence was found in a human donor whose cells served as feeder cells for cultures in a pregnancy study. The sequenced material came from peripheral blood from another person, used as feeder cells. The DNA for the CDR3 is TGTGCCAGCAGGACAGGGCTGAACACTGAAGCTTTCTTT. Its translation is CASRTGLNTEAFF.